Below, 21 T cell receptor beta chains from the same sample are listed, as sequenced in a study of blood T cell repertoires in COVID-19. Sequencing used immunoSEQ multiplex PCR; TCRdb keeps in-frame clones, though not all of them. Altogether some 350,000 clones are present, more than 80% being singletons, with the ten largest covering around 1%. Sequencing used PBMCs or T cells enriched from blood (not recorded which). These receptors originate from a man younger than 35 who had recovered from COVID-19.

The rearrangement uses TRBV6-5 and TRBJ1-2; D ambiguous. V lost 6 bases, J lost 4 bases, and 15 bases lay in between. CDR3 length: 14 amino acids. The V gene's germline CDR1 is MNHEY and CDR2 SVGAGI. CDR3 protein: CASSRQSGVYGYTF. CDR3 in DNA: TGTGCCAGCAGCCGGCAGTCCGGGGTCTATGGCTACACCTTC.

Written as DNA, the CDR3 is TGTGCCAGCAGTTATGACGAGGGCAGACCGACCCTCTACGAGCAGTACTTC. Its translation is CASSYDEGRPTLYEQYF. The chain links TRBV6-2 or TRBV6-3 to TRBJ2-7; D is possibly TRBD2 (5 bases). The CDR3 sequence is 17 residues long. Germline-derived CDR1 and CDR2 are MNHEY and SVGEGT. With 3 bases removed from V and 3 bases from J, the gap between germline ends came to 21 bases.

The J gene is TRBJ2-1, the V gene TRBV2; 14 bases align to TRBD2. CDR1 and CDR2 from the germline V gene are SNHLY and FYNNEI. This CDR3 is 16 amino acids long. Trimming at V came to 5 bases and at J to 8 bases, leaving 8 bases not matched to a gene. CDR3 loop: CASSPRTSGGRDEQFF. Here the CDR3 DNA reads TGTGCCAGCAGTCCCCGGACTAGCGGGGGGAGGGATGAGCAGTTCTTC.

The chain links TRBV5-1 to TRBJ2-2; no firm D call. Trimming cost V 4 bases and J 6 bases, with 10 bases left between them. The CDR3 has 13 residues. Germline V gene data show CDR1 as SGHRS and CDR2 as YFSETQ. CDR3 nucleotides: TGCGCCAGCAGCCCCGGCGAGGCCGGGGAGCTGTTTTTT. Translated: CASSPGEAGELFF.

The chain links TRBV2 to TRBJ1-5; no clear D. The CDR3 sequence is 14 residues long. V was clipped by 8 bases and J by 0 bases, with 11 bases between them. Germline values: CDR1 SNHLY, CDR2 FYNNEI. The CDR3 nucleotides are TGTGCCAGCCAGACGGACTATAGCAATCAGCCCCAGCATTTT. This translates into CASQTDYSNQPQHF.

The V and J genes are TRBV7-3 and TRBJ2-7, with D tentatively TRBD2 (6 bases). Trimming cost V 3 bases and J 6 bases, with 12 bases left between them. The germline CDR1 and CDR2 sequences are SGHTA and FQGTGA. The CDR3 runs to 13 residues. CDR3 DNA sequence: TGTGCCAGCAGCTTGAACCTAGCGTCCGAGCAGTACTTC. This encodes CASSLNLASEQYF.

Comments on this clone: The junction departs from germline at one end; a sequencing error may be responsible. The chain has TRBV9 and TRBJ2-3, with 9 bases lining up with TRBD2. The CDR3 contains 14 residues. Germline loops: CDR1 SGDLS, CDR2 YYNGEE. CDR3 residues: CASSISGSRDTQYF. DNA for the CDR3: TGTGCCAGCAGCATTAGCGGGAGCAGAGATACGCAGTATTTT.

The chain combines TRBV9 with TRBJ2-7; a weak D match, TRBD2 (5 bases). The V gene lost 1 base and the J gene lost 3 bases, with 14 bases spanning the gap. The CDR3 has 15 residues. The germline CDR1 and CDR2 sequences are SGDLS and YYNGEE. The CDR3 region has the DNA TGTGCCAGCAGCGTACGGAGCGGCCCCCTCTACGAGCAGTACTTC. Translating it yields CASSVRSGPLYEQYF.

The gene calls are TRBV7-3 and TRBJ2-1, with TRBD2 matching 8 bases. Germline CDR1 SGHTA, CDR2 FQGTGA. V dropped 5 bases and J dropped 4; count of bases not matched to a gene: 7. The CDR3 sequence is 15 residues long. The CDR3 region is CASSQRLARYNEQFF. The CDR3 DNA reads TGTGCCAGCAGCCAGAGACTAGCGAGATACAATGAGCAGTTCTTC.

Note on this clone: This may be a read error, as it is one base from a much larger clone. This sample also contains other DNA sequences that code for the same CDR3. V is TRBV18 and J is TRBJ2-5, with D unresolved. Trimming stripped 3 bases from V and 1 base from J, with 6 bases between. This CDR3 comprises 13 residues. Germline CDR1 is KGHSH and CDR2 is LQKENI. Written as DNA, the CDR3 is TGTGCCAGCTCACCCGGGTCCCAAGAGACCCAGTACTTC. It yields the protein CASSPGSQETQYF.

The chain carries TRBV11-1 and TRBJ2-1, with D possibly matching TRBD2 (6 bases). Germline V gene lookup returns CDR1 SGHAT and CDR2 FQDESV (reference sequence). This CDR3 is built from 14 residues. V gave up 5 bases and J gave up 6 bases, with 14 bases separating them. The CDR3 DNA reads as TGTGCCAGCAGCACACTTGGGGGGAGCAATGAGCAGTTCTTC. It translates to CASSTLGGSNEQFF.

The chain links TRBV2 to TRBJ2-3, with 9 bases aligning to TRBD1. Looked up from germline, CDR1 is SNHLY and CDR2 is FYNNEI. J gave up 2 bases and V 8 bases, and 5 bases lay outside the gene matches. The CDR3 sequence is 14 residues long. The CDR3 DNA is TGTGCCAGCCCCGGGACAGGGAACACAGATACGCAGTATTTT. Its protein product is CASPGTGNTDTQYF.

This chain connects TRBV4-3 to TRBJ2-6; D uncertain. Germline loops: CDR1 LGHNA, CDR2 YSLEER. The V end lost 4 bases, the J end lost 2 bases, and 21 bases lay between the germline ends. This CDR3 comprises 19 residues. The CDR3 loop is CASSLHAPLGSPGANVLTF. CDR3 bases: TGCGCCAGCAGCCTCCACGCACCCCTAGGCTCCCCTGGGGCCAACGTCCTGACTTTC.

This clone was counted only a few times. The chain carries TRBV4-3 and TRBJ1-2, with D maybe TRBD1 (5 bases). CDR3 length equals 17 residues. Germline V gene lookup returns CDR1 LGHNA and CDR2 YSLEER. Trimming took 0 bases from V and 5 from J, leaving 19 bases between them. The CDR3 sequence: CASSQDSPGRYGYGYTF. In DNA form, the CDR3 reads TGCGCCAGCAGCCAAGATAGCCCAGGGAGGTATGGGTATGGCTACACCTTC.

Comment on this clone: The junction departs from germline at one end; a sequencing error may be responsible. This chain connects TRBV5-1 to TRBJ2-3; TRBD1 aligns across 7 bases. CDR3 length: 15 amino acids. Germline CDR1 SGHRS, CDR2 YFSETQ. CDR3 loop: CASSLAQGSRDTQYF. The CDR3 DNA is TGCGCCAGCAGCTTGGCACAGGGGAGCAGAGATACGCAGTATTTT. The full variable domain, rest sourced from reference TRBV5-1 and TRBJ2-3, is KAGVTQTPRYLIKTRGQQVTLSCSPISGHRSVSWYQQTPGQGLQFLFEYFSETQRNKGNFPGRFSGRQFSNSRSEMNVSTLELGDSALYLCASSLAQGSRDTQYFGPGTRLTVL.

The chain links TRBV11-3 to TRBJ1-1, with D unclear. Trimming stripped 0 bases from V and 4 bases from J, with 6 bases between. The CDR3 is 13 amino acids. CDR1 and CDR2 from the germline V gene are SGHNT and YENEEA. The CDR3 nucleotides read TGTGCCAGCAGCTTAGAAACAGCCACTGAAGCTTTCTTT. Amino acids: CASSLETATEAFF.

This clone was counted once. The CDR3 here is CASSFRRQGTDTQYF. CDR3 sequence (DNA): TGTGCCAGCAGTTTTAGGAGACAGGGCACAGATACGCAGTATTTT. V and J are TRBV27 and TRBJ2-3; maybe TRBD1 (6 bases). V shed 3 bases and J shed 1 base, with 11 bases lying between them. There are 15 residues in the CDR3. Germline CDR1 MNHEY, CDR2 SMNVEV (reference sequence).

In nucleotides, the CDR3 is TGTGCCAGCAGCATTGCTTCCGGGACTACCTACGAGCAGTACTTC. It codes for CASSIASGTTYEQYF. This chain links TRBV7-6 with TRBJ2-7; the match to TRBD2 covers 7 bases. The ends lost 5 bases at V and 2 bases at J; junction bases unmatched: 9. The CDR3 consists of 15 residues. Germline V gene sequence: CDR1 SGHVS, CDR2 FNYEAQ.

This rearrangement joins TRBV5-1 to TRBJ1-5; 7 bases line up with TRBD1. The germline CDR1 and CDR2 sequences are SGHRS and YFSETQ. Trimming removed 4 bases from V and 6 bases from J; junction bases left unmatched: 10. The CDR3 spans 15 residues. The DNA of the CDR3 is TGCGCCAGCAGCGTCTTAGGGGGCGCTGGTCAGCCCCAGCATTTT. Its translation is CASSVLGGAGQPQHF.

This chain joins TRBV5-6 and TRBJ2-7; maybe TRBD2 (5 bases). CDR1 SGHDT and CDR2 YYEEEE come from the germline V gene. Trimming removed 4 bases at V and 6 bases at J, with 20 bases between. This CDR3 is 15 amino acids long. The CDR3 sequence: CASSPPGGVTGEQYF. CDR3 coding DNA: TGTGCCAGCAGCCCTCCTGGAGGAGTGACGGGCGAGCAGTACTTC. The full variable domain, its missing parts supplied by reference TRBV5-6 and TRBJ2-7, is DAGVTQSPTHLIKTRGQQVTLRCSPKSGHDTVSWYQQALGQGPQFIFQYYEEEERQRGNFPDRFSGHQFPNYSSELNVNALLLGDSALYLCASSPPGGVTGEQYFGPGTRLTVT.

J is TRBJ2-7 and V is TRBV19; 9 bases map to TRBD1. The CDR3 length is 13 residues. CDR1 and CDR2 from the germline V gene are LNHDA and SQIVND (reference sequence). V shed 6 bases and J 6 bases; nucleotides not matched to a gene: 6. The CDR3: CASRRTGVAEQYF. The CDR3 coding sequence is TGTGCCAGTAGGAGGACAGGGGTCGCCGAGCAGTACTTC. The whole variable domain, remainder taken from reference TRBV19 and TRBJ2-7, is DGGITQSPKYLFRKEGQNVTLSCEQNLNHDAMYWYRQDPGQGLRLIYYSQIVNDFQKGDIAEGYSVSREKKESFPLTVTSAQKNPTAFYLCASRRTGVAEQYFGPGTRLTVT.